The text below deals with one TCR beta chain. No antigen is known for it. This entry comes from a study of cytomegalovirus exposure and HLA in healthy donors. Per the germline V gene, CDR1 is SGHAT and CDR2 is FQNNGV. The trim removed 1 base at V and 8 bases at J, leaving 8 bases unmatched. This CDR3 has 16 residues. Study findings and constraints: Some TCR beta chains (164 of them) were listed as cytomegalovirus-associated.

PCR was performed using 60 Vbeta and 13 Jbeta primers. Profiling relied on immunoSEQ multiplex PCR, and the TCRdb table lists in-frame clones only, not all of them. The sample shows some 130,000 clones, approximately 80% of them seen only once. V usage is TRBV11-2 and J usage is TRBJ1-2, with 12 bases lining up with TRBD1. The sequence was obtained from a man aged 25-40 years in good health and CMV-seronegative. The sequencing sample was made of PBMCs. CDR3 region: CASSLGRWDRGPGYTF. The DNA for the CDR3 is TGTGCCAGCAGCTTAGGTAGATGGGACAGGGGGCCCGGCTACACCTTC.